The source of this T cell receptor beta chain is a study of T cell responses to AZD1222 COVID-19 vaccine. V gave up 5 bases and J gave up 4 bases, with 9 bases separating them. The CDR3 contains 13 residues. Germline V gene data show CDR1 as MNHEY and CDR2 as SVGAGI. The repertoire was sequenced with immunoSEQ multiplex PCR; TCRdb's copy has only in-frame clones and lacks some. The table has 150,000 to 200,000 clones, approximately 86% seen once. Study-wide points: Seropositivity was recorded at baseline in only 6 or 7 AZD1222 recipients.

As regards this clone: The antigen remains unidentified.

Samples with a second dose at about 4 or about 12 weeks were pooled together. Sequences were derived from peripheral blood, sampled 28 days after the second AZD1222 dose. This chain connects TRBV6-5 to TRBJ1-5; D possibly corresponds to TRBD1 (5 bases). The origin of this receptor is an adult who received the AZD1222 COVID-19 vaccine. CDR3 in amino acids: CASSMGGNQPQHF. The CDR3 DNA reads TGTGCCAGCAGTATGGGGGGGAATCAGCCCCAGCATTTT.